This T cell receptor (beta chain) was recovered during a study of blood T cell repertoires in COVID-19. Whole-study context: Collection of acute and convalescent COVID-19 samples took place in the United States, Italy and Spain. In each case, the material was cDNA or gDNA derived from T cells, B-cell-depleted T cells, or PBMCs.

The CDR3 loop spans 16 amino acids. V lost 3 bases, J lost 0 bases, and 16 bases lay in between. CDR1 is SGHRS and CDR2 is YFSETQ in the germline V gene. Per the original data handling: Amplification from reference gene primers served as the basis for estimated nucleated cell counts. This table comes from immunoSEQ multiplex PCR, and its TCRdb copy is limited to in-frame clones, with some not included. That table supplies the V and J calls and clone size; D and trimming were determined from the DNA. The data contain 55,000 to 70,000 clones, approximately 87% of them singletons. The sample comprised peripheral blood. The rearrangement links TRBV5-1 to TRBJ2-7; D perhaps matches TRBD1 (6 bases). The clonotype comes from a man in his 60s with active or convalescent COVID-19. The CDR3 DNA is TGCGCCAGCAGCTATTATTCACAGGGAAGCTCCTACGAGCAGTACTTC. It yields the protein CASSYYSQGSSYEQYF.